The rows below give T cell receptor beta chains drawn from one sample of a study of T-cell reconstitution after alpha-beta-depleted transplantation in children. A single record per CDR3 protein comes from TCRdb applying MiXCR to the PCR reads. The sample consists of 900,000 or so distinct CDR3 sequences, roughly 15% of them appearing once. This specimen was PBMCs, mostly from graft donor cells, taken 360 days after TCRalphabeta/CD19-depleted stem cell transplant. The receptors stem from a male patient aged 5 to 17 who had a stem cell transplant for acute lymphoblastic leukemia, so the T cells may come from the graft donor. CDR3s include the opening cysteine and the closing phenylalanine or tryptophan. Fields, in order: D gene, V gene, J gene, clone size, CDR3 DNA, CDR3 protein. The D gene is left open where the match is weak. Where a row states a size, it is once, few, many or the class of an expanded clone; other rows omit it.

>-|TRBV3-1|TRBJ2-1|few
TGTGCCAGCAGCCAAGACGGGAGCCCGATTAATGAGCAGTTCTTC
CASSQDGSPINEQFF
>TRBD2|TRBV11-2|TRBJ2-1|-
TGTGCCAGCAGCTTAGCGTCGGGGGGTGAGCAGTTCTTC
CASSLASGGEQFF
>TRBD1|TRBV7-8|TRBJ2-7|-
TGTGCCAGCAGCTTAGTGGGACAGGGGATGGTTTCCTACGAGCAGTACTTC
CASSLVGQGMVSYEQYF
>-|TRBV7-9|TRBJ2-3|many
TGTGCCAGCAGCCCGACACAGGGTACAGATACGCAGTATTTT
CASSPTQGTDTQYF
>TRBD2|TRBV5-4|TRBJ2-3|-
TGTGCCAGCAGCCCGAACCTAGCGGGGGGCACAGATACGCAGTATTTT
CASSPNLAGGTDTQYF
>-|TRBV7-8|TRBJ2-1|-
TGTGCCAGCAGCTTAGCAAGGGGGCGTCTCGGGGGGCAGTTCTTC
CASSLARGRLGGQFF
>-|TRBV5-1|TRBJ2-5|few
TGCGCCAGCAGCCTACCGGATGGGGTAGCTCAAGAGACCCAGTACTTC
CASSLPDGVAQETQYF
>-|TRBV7-9|TRBJ2-4|-
TGTGCCAGCAGCTTAGAGGGTTGGGGGCGAGGCAAAAACATTCAGTACTTC
CASSLEGWGRGKNIQYF
>TRBD2|TRBV9|TRBJ2-5|many
TGTGCCAGCAGCGTGACTAGCGGGAGTCGGGAGACCCAGTACTTC
CASSVTSGSRETQYF
>-|TRBV20-1|TRBJ1-5|few
TGCAGTGCTAGGGACGTTTTAAGTCAGCCCCAGCATTTT
CSARDVLSQPQHF
>TRBD2|TRBV7-8|TRBJ2-2|few
TGTGCCAGCAGCTTAGGATCCTGGCGTGAGCGGGGTTACACCGGGGAGCTGTTTTTT
CASSLGSWRERGYTGELFF
>TRBD2|TRBV3-1|TRBJ2-7|-
TGTGCCAGCAGCCAAGACGCGGGACTAGCGGGAGTGGCCGAGCAGTACTTC
CASSQDAGLAGVAEQYF
>-|TRBV3-1|TRBJ2-7|many
TGTGCCAGCAGCCCCGGAATGGCTTACGAGCAGTACTTC
CASSPGMAYEQYF
>TRBD2|TRBV27|TRBJ2-1|-
TGTGCCAGCGCATGGCGGGGGATTGAGCAGTTCTTC
CASAWRGIEQFF
>TRBD1|TRBV6-5|TRBJ2-3|few
TGTGCCAGCAGTTACGGGACAGCAACCACAGATACGCAGTATTTT
CASSYGTATTDTQYF
>-|TRBV20-1|TRBJ2-1|few
TGCAGTGTGTTAGCCTACAATGAGCAGTTCTTC
CSVLAYNEQFF
>TRBD2|TRBV5-1|TRBJ2-3|few
TGCGCCAGCAGCGCGGGGACTAGCGGGAGGCAAGCGCAGTATTTT
CASSAGTSGRQAQYF
>-|TRBV4-1|TRBJ2-2|-
TGCGCCAGCAGCCAATTATATAGCGCGAACACCGGGGAGCTGTTTTTT
CASSQLYSANTGELFF
>TRBD2|TRBV7-8|TRBJ2-5|few
TGTGCCAGCAGCTTAGCGCGGACTAGCTGGGGGACCCAGTACTTC
CASSLARTSWGTQYF
>-|TRBV20-1|TRBJ2-3|many
TGCAGTGCTAGAGACAGGGCCAAAACCCCCACAGATACGCAGTATTTT
CSARDRAKTPTDTQYF
>TRBD2|TRBV5-1|TRBJ2-7|few
TGCGCCAGCAGCTTCTCCCTAGCGGGTACCTCCTACGAGCAGTACTTC
CASSFSLAGTSYEQYF
>-|TRBV12-3/TRBV12-4|TRBJ2-7|many
TGTGCCAGCAGTTTGGAACTGAGCCCCTACGAGCAGTACTTC
CASSLELSPYEQYF
>-|TRBV4-1|TRBJ2-7|-
TGCGCCAGCAGCCAAATGGCCGGAAGTCCCGAGCAGTACTTC
CASSQMAGSPEQYF
>-|TRBV5-1|TRBJ2-3|many
TGCGCCAGCAGCGACACAGATACGCAGTATTTT
CASSDTDTQYF
>-|TRBV28|TRBJ2-1|-
TGTGCCAGCGCGAGCGGGACACCCGAGCAGTTCTTC
CASASGTPEQFF
>-|TRBV2|TRBJ2-2|once
TGTGCCAGCAGTGATAGAGGGGCCGACACCGGGGAGCTGTTTTTT
CASSDRGADTGELFF
>-|TRBV5-1|TRBJ2-3|-
TGCGCCAGCAGCTTCGGGAAAGGAGATACGCAGTATTTT
CASSFGKGDTQYF
>-|TRBV11-2|TRBJ2-1|many
TGTGCCAGCAGCTCGGTAGTTGGCTGGCGGGAGCAGTTCTTC
CASSSVVGWREQFF
>TRBD1|TRBV24-1|TRBJ2-3|few
TGTGCCACCAGTGACGACAGGGGGCATCGGGACACAGATACGCAGTATTTT
CATSDDRGHRDTDTQYF
>TRBD2|TRBV18|TRBJ2-7|few
TGTGCCAGCTCACAGGGGCGGGAGGCCGCCTACGAGCAGTACTTC
CASSQGREAAYEQYF
>-|TRBV27|TRBJ1-1|few
TGTGCCAGCAGTTTAAAGGGGGGCGGGTTTATCACTGAAGCTTTCTTT
CASSLKGGGFITEAFF
>-|TRBV29-1|TRBJ2-5|-
TGCAGCGTTAGGGGGGGGGTTTCACGCCGGACCCAGTACTTC
CSVRGGVSRRTQYF
>-|TRBV5-1|TRBJ2-1|-
TGCGCCAGCAGCTGGGACTTGGAGATGTACAATGAGCAGTTCTTC
CASSWDLEMYNEQFF
>-|TRBV19|TRBJ2-2|few
TGTGCCAGTAGTATTCGGGCAGGTCTTGGCACCGGGGAGCTGTTTTTT
CASSIRAGLGTGELFF
>TRBD1|TRBV18|TRBJ2-5|few
TGTGCCAGCTCACGCCCAGGGGGCATCGGCTCACTGTCATGGGAGACCCAGTACTTC
CASSRPGGIGSLSWETQYF
>TRBD2|TRBV11-2|TRBJ2-7|-
TGTGCCAGCTTCGGCCCGGGCCGAGGGCTAGCGGGAGCCCTTAGCTCCTACGAGCAGTACTTC
CASFGPGRGLAGALSSYEQYF
>TRBD1|TRBV5-1|TRBJ2-7|-
TGCGCCAGCCAACAGGGGCTGGGCTCCTACGAGCAGTACTTC
CASQQGLGSYEQYF
>TRBD1|TRBV5-1|TRBJ1-1|few
TGCGCCAGCAGCCTGGACAGGCCGAACACTGAAGCTTTCTTT
CASSLDRPNTEAFF
>TRBD1|TRBV2|TRBJ2-5|few
TGTGCCAGCAGTGAGATTGTGACAGGGGGCAAGGAGACCCAGTACTTC
CASSEIVTGGKETQYF
>-|TRBV18|TRBJ2-6|few
TGTGCCAGCTGGGGCCTATTAAGCTCTGGGGCCAACGTCCTGACTTTC
CASWGLLSSGANVLTF
>TRBD2|TRBV11-1|TRBJ2-1|-
TGTGCCAGCAGCTTAGCCAGGGGTCAACTAGCGGGAGATCTGCAGCAGTTCTTC
CASSLARGQLAGDLQQFF
>TRBD1|TRBV5-1|TRBJ1-5|-
TGCGCCAGCAGCTTGGGGACGGGACAGGGGGAAGGGAGCAATCAGCCCCAGCATTTT
CASSLGTGQGEGSNQPQHF
>-|TRBV12-3/TRBV12-4|TRBJ1-2|many
TGTGCCAGCAGTCTAAATGGGAAGGGGTCCTATGGCTACACCTTC
CASSLNGKGSYGYTF
>-|TRBV5-1|TRBJ2-3|many
TGCGCCAGCAGCTTCTGGTTGTTTACAAAGGGGGATACGCAGTATTTT
CASSFWLFTKGDTQYF
>-|TRBV20-1|TRBJ2-1|many
TGCAGTGCTAGAGATTTGGCCCAGAAGGGTGAGCAGTTCTTC
CSARDLAQKGEQFF
>TRBD1|TRBV6-1|TRBJ2-1|-
TGTGCCAGCAGTGCTAGGGGACAGGGGAATGATGGATTCTTC
CASSARGQGNDGFF
>TRBD1|TRBV6-5|TRBJ2-1|many
TGTGCCAGCAGTTACTTGGGACAGGACAATGAGCAGTTCTTC
CASSYLGQDNEQFF
>TRBD2|TRBV4-1|TRBJ2-1|many
TGCGCCAGCAGCCCCGGACTAGCGGGAGGGTTATACAATGAGCAGTTCTTC
CASSPGLAGGLYNEQFF
>-|TRBV29-1|TRBJ2-2|-
TGCAGCGCTGAAAACCCACTACACACCGGGGAGCTGTTTTTT
CSAENPLHTGELFF
>-|TRBV3-1|TRBJ2-7|-
TGTGCCAGCAGCCAAGGACCGGCCCTCTCCTACGAGCAGTACTTC
CASSQGPALSYEQYF
>-|TRBV29-1|TRBJ2-2|many
TGCAGCGTTGAGGTTGAGACAGATGCCGGGGAGCTGTTTTTT
CSVEVETDAGELFF
>TRBD2|TRBV4-1|TRBJ2-1|many
TGCGCCAGCAGCCAGGCGGGACTAGTCGTTTACAATGAGCAGTTCTTC
CASSQAGLVVYNEQFF
>TRBD2|TRBV4-1|TRBJ2-7|many
TGCGCCAGCAGCCCTATAGCGGGAGGGTACTCCTACGAGCAGTACTTC
CASSPIAGGYSYEQYF
>TRBD1|TRBV5-1|TRBJ1-2|few
TGCGCCAGCAGCCCGGACAGGGGGGAATTTTTATTTGGCTACACCTTC
CASSPDRGEFLFGYTF
>-|TRBV6-1|TRBJ2-1|-
TGTGCCAGCAGCCGGAGGGGAGGTGAGCAGTTCTTC
CASSRRGGEQFF
>TRBD2|TRBV11-2|TRBJ2-1|-
TGTGCCAGCAGCTCGCCGGGGGGTCTACCAAGCTCCTACAATGAGCAGTTCTTC
CASSSPGGLPSSYNEQFF
>TRBD2|TRBV27|TRBJ2-1|few
TGTGCCAGCAAAGTTTTTCGACTAGCGGACTACAATGAGCAGTTCTTC
CASKVFRLADYNEQFF
>-|TRBV5-8|TRBJ1-5|-
TGTGCCAGCAGCCCAGGGACGTATTTTGGCAATCAGCCCCAGCATTTT
CASSPGTYFGNQPQHF
>-|TRBV29-1|TRBJ2-1|many
TGCAGCGCTGGGGACAACTACAATGAGCAGTTCTTC
CSAGDNYNEQFF
>TRBD1|TRBV15|TRBJ1-2|-
TGTGCCACCAGCAGTAGGAGGTTACAGGGGGGAGTTGGCTACACCTTC
CATSSRRLQGGVGYTF